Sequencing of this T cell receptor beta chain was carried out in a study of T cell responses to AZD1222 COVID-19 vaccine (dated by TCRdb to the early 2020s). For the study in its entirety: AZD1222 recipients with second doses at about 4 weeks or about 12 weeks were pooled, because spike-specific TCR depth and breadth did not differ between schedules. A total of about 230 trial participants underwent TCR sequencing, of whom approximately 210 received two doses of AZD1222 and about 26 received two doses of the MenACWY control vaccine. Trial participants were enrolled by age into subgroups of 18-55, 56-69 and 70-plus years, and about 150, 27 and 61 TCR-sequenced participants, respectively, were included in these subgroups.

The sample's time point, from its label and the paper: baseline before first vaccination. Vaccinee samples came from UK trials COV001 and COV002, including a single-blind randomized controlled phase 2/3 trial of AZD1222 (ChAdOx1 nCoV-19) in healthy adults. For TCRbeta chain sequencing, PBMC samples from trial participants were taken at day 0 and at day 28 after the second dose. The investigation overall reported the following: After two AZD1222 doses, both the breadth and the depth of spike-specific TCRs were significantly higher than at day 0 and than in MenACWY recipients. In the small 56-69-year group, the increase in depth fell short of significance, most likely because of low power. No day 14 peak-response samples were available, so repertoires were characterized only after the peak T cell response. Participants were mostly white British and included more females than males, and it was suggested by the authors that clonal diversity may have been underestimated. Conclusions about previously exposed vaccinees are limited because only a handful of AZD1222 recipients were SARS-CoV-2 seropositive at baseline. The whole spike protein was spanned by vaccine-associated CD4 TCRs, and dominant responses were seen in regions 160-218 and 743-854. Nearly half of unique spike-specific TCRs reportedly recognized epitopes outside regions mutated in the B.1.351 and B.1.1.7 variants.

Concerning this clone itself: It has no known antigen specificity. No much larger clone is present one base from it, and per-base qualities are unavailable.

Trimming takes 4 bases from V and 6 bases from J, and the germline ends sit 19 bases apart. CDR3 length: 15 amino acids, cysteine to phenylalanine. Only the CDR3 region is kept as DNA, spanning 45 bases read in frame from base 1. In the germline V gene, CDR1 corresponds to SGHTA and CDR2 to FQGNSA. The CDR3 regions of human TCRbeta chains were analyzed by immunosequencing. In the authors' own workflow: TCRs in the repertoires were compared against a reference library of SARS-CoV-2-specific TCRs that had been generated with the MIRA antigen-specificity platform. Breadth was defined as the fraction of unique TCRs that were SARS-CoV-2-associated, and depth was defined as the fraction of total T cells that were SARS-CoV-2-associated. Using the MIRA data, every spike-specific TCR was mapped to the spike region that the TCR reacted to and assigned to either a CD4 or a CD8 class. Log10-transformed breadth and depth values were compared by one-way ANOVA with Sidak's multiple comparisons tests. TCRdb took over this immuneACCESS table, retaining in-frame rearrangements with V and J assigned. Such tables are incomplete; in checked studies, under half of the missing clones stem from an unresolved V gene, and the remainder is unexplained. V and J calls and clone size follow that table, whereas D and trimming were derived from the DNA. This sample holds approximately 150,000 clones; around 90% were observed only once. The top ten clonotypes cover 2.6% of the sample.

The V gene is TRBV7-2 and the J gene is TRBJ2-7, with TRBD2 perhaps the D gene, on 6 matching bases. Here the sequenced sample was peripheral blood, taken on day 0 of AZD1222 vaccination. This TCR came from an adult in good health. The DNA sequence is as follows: TGTGCCAGCAGCTCCCGAACCCGGGGGATAGGCGAGCAGTACTTC. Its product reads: CASSSRTRGIGEQYF.